Listed below are T cell receptor beta chains from one sample, sequenced in a study of shared clonotypes between healthy human individuals. Sequencing was performed with immunoSEQ multiplex PCR; in TCRdb, only in-frame clones are kept and a portion is missing. The sample yields approximately 2.4 million clones, approximately 96% seen once. Sequences were obtained from naive CD4+ T cells sorted from blood. All receptors derive from a man younger than 30 in good health. Both conserved end residues are part of each CDR3. The D gene is left open where the match is weak. Clone size is not always given. Where it is, it says once, few, many or a class for expanded clones.

cdr3_nt: TGTGCCAGCAGACCTGGGGTACCCGGGGAGCTGTTTTTT; cdr3_aa: CASRPGVPGELFF; j_call: TRBJ2-2; clone_size: few; v_call: TRBV25-1; d_call: NA
cdr3_nt: TGTGCCAGCAGCAAAGGTTCGGGGGGTAGCGGCAATCAGCCCCAGCATTTT; cdr3_aa: CASSKGSGGSGNQPQHF; j_call: TRBJ1-5; clone_size: NA; v_call: TRBV21-1; d_call: NA
cdr3_nt: TGTGCTAGCAGCGTGACAGAGTACAATGAGCAGTTCTTC; cdr3_aa: CASSVTEYNEQFF; j_call: TRBJ2-1; clone_size: NA; v_call: TRBV7-7; d_call: NA
cdr3_nt: TGTGCCATCAGTGAGCGACTAGCAGGGAACACCGGGGAGCTGTTTTTT; cdr3_aa: CAISERLAGNTGELFF; j_call: TRBJ2-2; clone_size: NA; v_call: TRBV10-3; d_call: TRBD2
cdr3_nt: TGTGCCAGCAGCTTAGCCGACGCCCCTGAAGCTTTCTTT; cdr3_aa: CASSLADAPEAFF; j_call: TRBJ1-1; clone_size: NA; v_call: TRBV7-9; d_call: NA
cdr3_nt: TGCGCCAGCAGTCCGGCCGATGGTGCCCTCCACTTT; cdr3_aa: CASSPADGALHF; j_call: TRBJ1-6; clone_size: NA; v_call: TRBV5-1; d_call: NA
cdr3_nt: TGTGCCAGCAGCTTAAGGACGGGAGGTCTTGATGAAGCTTTCTTT; cdr3_aa: CASSLRTGGLDEAFF; j_call: TRBJ1-1; clone_size: NA; v_call: TRBV7-3; d_call: NA
cdr3_nt: TGTGCCAGCAGTGAAGATGCAGGGAGTCAGCCCCAGCATTTT; cdr3_aa: CASSEDAGSQPQHF; j_call: TRBJ1-5; clone_size: NA; v_call: TRBV6-1; d_call: NA
cdr3_nt: TGTGCCAGTAGCCTACAGGGGCTGAACTCACCCCTCCACTTT; cdr3_aa: CASSLQGLNSPLHF; j_call: TRBJ1-6; clone_size: NA; v_call: TRBV19; d_call: TRBD1
cdr3_nt: TGTGCCAGCGTCCAAGAGTCCCTCCCATCGGATACGCAGTATTTT; cdr3_aa: CASVQESLPSDTQYF; j_call: TRBJ2-3; clone_size: NA; v_call: TRBV7-2; d_call: NA
cdr3_nt: TGCAGCGTTGATTCGGGGTTGAGCGGGAGCTACGAGCAGTACTTC; cdr3_aa: CSVDSGLSGSYEQYF; j_call: TRBJ2-7; clone_size: NA; v_call: TRBV29-1; d_call: TRBD2
cdr3_nt: TGTGCCAGCAGCTCAAACCCCAATGAGCAGTTCTTC; cdr3_aa: CASSSNPNEQFF; j_call: TRBJ2-1; clone_size: NA; v_call: TRBV5-6; d_call: NA
cdr3_nt: TGTGCCAGCAGTTACTCTAAGCGGAAGTCCTACAATGAGCAGTTCTTC; cdr3_aa: CASSYSKRKSYNEQFF; j_call: TRBJ2-1; clone_size: NA; v_call: TRBV6-5; d_call: NA
cdr3_nt: TGTGCCAGCAGTGGGATAGTGGGAACTAATGAAAAACTGTTTTTT; cdr3_aa: CASSGIVGTNEKLFF; j_call: TRBJ1-4; clone_size: NA; v_call: TRBV6-1; d_call: NA
cdr3_nt: TGTGCCAGTTGGGGTTCAAATGAAAAACTGTTTTTT; cdr3_aa: CASWGSNEKLFF; j_call: TRBJ1-4; clone_size: NA; v_call: TRBV28; d_call: NA
cdr3_nt: TGCGCCAGCAGCTCCCAGGGACAGCCAGAAAACATTCAGTACTTC; cdr3_aa: CASSSQGQPENIQYF; j_call: TRBJ2-4; clone_size: NA; v_call: TRBV5-1; d_call: TRBD1
cdr3_nt: TGTGCCAGCAGCTTAACCCCTAATGAAAAACTGTTTTTT; cdr3_aa: CASSLTPNEKLFF; j_call: TRBJ1-4; clone_size: once; v_call: TRBV7-9; d_call: NA
cdr3_nt: TGTGCCAGCAGTGCGGCCTCCTACCCTCTGACCCAGTACTTC; cdr3_aa: CASSAASYPLTQYF; j_call: TRBJ2-5; clone_size: NA; v_call: TRBV2; d_call: NA
cdr3_nt: TGTGCCAGCAGTCGACAGGAGAACACTGAAGCTTTCTTT; cdr3_aa: CASSRQENTEAFF; j_call: TRBJ1-1; clone_size: NA; v_call: TRBV28; d_call: NA
cdr3_nt: TGTGCCAGCAGTTACTTAGCCAGGGGGCCAACCGGGGAGCTGTTTTTT; cdr3_aa: CASSYLARGPTGELFF; j_call: TRBJ2-2; clone_size: once; v_call: TRBV6-5; d_call: TRBD1
cdr3_nt: TGTGCCAGTAGTATTGAGAAGCAAGGTACGCAGTATTTT; cdr3_aa: CASSIEKQGTQYF; j_call: TRBJ2-3; clone_size: once; v_call: TRBV19; d_call: NA
cdr3_nt: TGCGCCAGCCGCGCGGGTATGAACACTGAAGCTTTCTTT; cdr3_aa: CASRAGMNTEAFF; j_call: TRBJ1-1; clone_size: once; v_call: TRBV10-2; d_call: NA
cdr3_nt: TGCGCCAGCAGCACCGGGACAGGGACCTACGAGCAGTACTTC; cdr3_aa: CASSTGTGTYEQYF; j_call: TRBJ2-7; clone_size: NA; v_call: TRBV10-1; d_call: TRBD1
cdr3_nt: TGTGCCAGTTCGTTGGGCACCGGGGAGCTGTTTTTT; cdr3_aa: CASSLGTGELFF; j_call: TRBJ2-2; clone_size: NA; v_call: TRBV25-1; d_call: NA
cdr3_nt: TGTGCCAGCAGTTCACCGGGACAGGGCACAGATACGCAGTATTTT; cdr3_aa: CASSSPGQGTDTQYF; j_call: TRBJ2-3; clone_size: NA; v_call: TRBV6-5; d_call: TRBD1
cdr3_nt: TGTGCCAGCCGGGACCGAGTGGGCAATCAGCCCCAGCATTTT; cdr3_aa: CASRDRVGNQPQHF; j_call: TRBJ1-5; clone_size: NA; v_call: TRBV27; d_call: NA
cdr3_nt: TGTGCTAGTGGCCCGTTGTGGGGGGCCGGGGAGCTGTTTTTT; cdr3_aa: CASGPLWGAGELFF; j_call: TRBJ2-2; clone_size: NA; v_call: TRBV12-5; d_call: NA
cdr3_nt: TGTGCCAGCAGCCCCACAGGGCTCTATGGCTACACCTTC; cdr3_aa: CASSPTGLYGYTF; j_call: TRBJ1-2; clone_size: few; v_call: TRBV6-6; d_call: NA
cdr3_nt: TGTGCCAGCAGCTTAGACGCCACCGGGGAGCTGTTTTTT; cdr3_aa: CASSLDATGELFF; j_call: TRBJ2-2; clone_size: once; v_call: TRBV11-3; d_call: NA
cdr3_nt: TGTGCCAGCTACCGGACAGGCAACATCGGGTGGCTCTATGGCTACACCTTC; cdr3_aa: CASYRTGNIGWLYGYTF; j_call: TRBJ1-2; clone_size: NA; v_call: TRBV18; d_call: TRBD1
cdr3_nt: TGTGCCAGCAGTGGACTAACCTACGAGCAGTACTTC; cdr3_aa: CASSGLTYEQYF; j_call: TRBJ2-7; clone_size: NA; v_call: TRBV2; d_call: NA
cdr3_nt: TGTGCCAGCAGCCTTAAGGGGGACGGCTACACCTTC; cdr3_aa: CASSLKGDGYTF; j_call: TRBJ1-2; clone_size: NA; v_call: TRBV7-8; d_call: NA
cdr3_nt: TGCGCCAGCAGCCAGACGGTCTTGGAGACCCAGTACTTC; cdr3_aa: CASSQTVLETQYF; j_call: TRBJ2-5; clone_size: NA; v_call: TRBV4-1; d_call: NA
cdr3_nt: TGTGCCAGCTCACCACCCCAAAGACCCTATGGCTACACCTTC; cdr3_aa: CASSPPQRPYGYTF; j_call: TRBJ1-2; clone_size: NA; v_call: TRBV18; d_call: NA
cdr3_nt: TGTGCCAGCTCACCATGGGCGACAGGAGCTAACTATGGCTACACCTTC; cdr3_aa: CASSPWATGANYGYTF; j_call: TRBJ1-2; clone_size: NA; v_call: TRBV18; d_call: NA
cdr3_nt: TGTGCCTGGAGTGGGGACATCTACGAGCAGTACTTC; cdr3_aa: CAWSGDIYEQYF; j_call: TRBJ2-7; clone_size: NA; v_call: TRBV30; d_call: NA
cdr3_nt: TGTGCCAGCAGGACGGGACAGAAGAACACTGAAGCTTTCTTT; cdr3_aa: CASRTGQKNTEAFF; j_call: TRBJ1-1; clone_size: NA; v_call: TRBV6-5; d_call: TRBD1
cdr3_nt: TGTGCCAGCAGCGTATCCGGACAGGGTTATTCACCCCTCCACTTT; cdr3_aa: CASSVSGQGYSPLHF; j_call: TRBJ1-6; clone_size: NA; v_call: TRBV9; d_call: TRBD1
cdr3_nt: TGCGCCAGCAGCCAAGATCGGGGGCTAACCCTCCACTTT; cdr3_aa: CASSQDRGLTLHF; j_call: TRBJ1-6; clone_size: NA; v_call: TRBV4-1; d_call: NA
cdr3_nt: TGTGCCAGCAGCTTGGCCGGTGGGGGGAAAAATTCACCCCTCCACTTT; cdr3_aa: CASSLAGGGKNSPLHF; j_call: TRBJ1-6; clone_size: NA; v_call: TRBV5-4; d_call: NA
cdr3_nt: TGCGCCAGCAGCTTGGGGGACAGGATCCACGAGCAGTACTTC; cdr3_aa: CASSLGDRIHEQYF; j_call: TRBJ2-7; clone_size: NA; v_call: TRBV5-1; d_call: TRBD1
cdr3_nt: TGTGCCAGCAGCCCAACAGGGCTGAACACTGAAGCTTTCTTT; cdr3_aa: CASSPTGLNTEAFF; j_call: TRBJ1-1; clone_size: NA; v_call: TRBV7-9; d_call: NA
cdr3_nt: TGCGCCAGCAGCCAGGAAACAGGGGATTTATATAATTCACCCCTCCACTTT; cdr3_aa: CASSQETGDLYNSPLHF; j_call: TRBJ1-6; clone_size: NA; v_call: TRBV4-1; d_call: TRBD1
cdr3_nt: TGTGCCAGCAGCCTAGTGGGACGCGGTGGCGGAGCTTTCTTT; cdr3_aa: CASSLVGRGGGAFF; j_call: TRBJ1-1; clone_size: NA; v_call: TRBV2; d_call: NA
cdr3_nt: TGTGCCAGCTCAGCTTTAGAAAACAGCGGGAGGGCCCCCTACGAGCAGTACTTC; cdr3_aa: CASSALENSGRAPYEQYF; j_call: TRBJ2-7; clone_size: NA; v_call: TRBV18; d_call: TRBD2
cdr3_nt: TGTGCCAGCAGTGTACAGCAAGGTCCGCAAGAGACCCAGTACTTC; cdr3_aa: CASSVQQGPQETQYF; j_call: TRBJ2-5; clone_size: NA; v_call: TRBV25-1; d_call: NA
cdr3_nt: TGTGCCAGCAGCCGAGTTTGGCGGCGCAATCAGCCCCAGCATTTT; cdr3_aa: CASSRVWRRNQPQHF; j_call: TRBJ1-5; clone_size: NA; v_call: TRBV5-4; d_call: NA
cdr3_nt: TGTGCCATCACACAGGGGGCTCTGGTGTCTGGAAACACCATATATTTT; cdr3_aa: CAITQGALVSGNTIYF; j_call: TRBJ1-3; clone_size: NA; v_call: TRBV10-3; d_call: TRBD1
cdr3_nt: TGTGCCAGCTCTTCAAGGGACAGGGTTGACGAGCAGTACTTC; cdr3_aa: CASSSRDRVDEQYF; j_call: TRBJ2-7; clone_size: NA; v_call: TRBV18; d_call: TRBD1
cdr3_nt: TGTGCCAGTAGTATGGAAGACGGTCAGCCCCAGCATTTT; cdr3_aa: CASSMEDGQPQHF; j_call: TRBJ1-5; clone_size: NA; v_call: TRBV19; d_call: NA
cdr3_nt: TGCGCCAGCAGCTTGGAAGAGGGAGGGACAGCGCAGTACTTC; cdr3_aa: CASSLEEGGTAQYF; j_call: TRBJ2-7; clone_size: NA; v_call: TRBV5-1; d_call: NA
cdr3_nt: TGTGCCAGCAGTTTATCGAGTATCCTAGCCAAAAACATTCAGTACTTC; cdr3_aa: CASSLSSILAKNIQYF; j_call: TRBJ2-4; clone_size: NA; v_call: TRBV28; d_call: NA
cdr3_nt: TGTGCCAGCAGCCAGCGGGGGAGCCAGTACTTC; cdr3_aa: CASSQRGSQYF; j_call: TRBJ2-4; clone_size: NA; v_call: TRBV11-2; d_call: TRBD2
cdr3_nt: TGCGCCAGCAGCTTAACAGGGGCAGACTCTGGAAACACCATATATTTT; cdr3_aa: CASSLTGADSGNTIYF; j_call: TRBJ1-3; clone_size: NA; v_call: TRBV5-1; d_call: TRBD1
cdr3_nt: TGCGCCAGCAGCCGTAGTTTAACCGGGGAGCTGTTTTTT; cdr3_aa: CASSRSLTGELFF; j_call: TRBJ2-2; clone_size: once; v_call: TRBV5-1; d_call: NA